Here is one T cell receptor beta chain with its context. These data originate in a study of blood T cell repertoires in COVID-19. Study details: The study drew acute and convalescent COVID-19 samples from the United States, Italy and Spain.

Authors' methods: For nucleated cells, counts were estimated from reference gene primer amplification. Only in-frame clones appear in the TCRdb table, and some are missing; sequencing was by immunoSEQ multiplex PCR. V and J calls and clone size are copied from that table; D and trimming were computed from the DNA. The sample has tens of thousands of clones, approximately 86% seen once. Source material: peripheral blood. The receptor was derived from a woman older than 75 in a cohort sampled during active or convalescent COVID-19.

CDR3 region: CASSYGRSYQETQYF. The DNA for the CDR3 is TGTGCCAGCAGTTATGGGAGGTCCTACCAAGAGACCCAGTACTTC. The genes are TRBV6-5 and TRBJ2-5, with TRBD2 as a possible D gene (6 bases). Between the trimmed V and J ends, which lost 3 bases and 0 bases, there was a span of 11 bases. Germline-derived CDR1 and CDR2 are MNHEY and SVGAGI. The CDR3 sequence is 15 residues long.